This T cell receptor (beta chain) comes out of a study of T cells in Graves' hyperthyroidism and ophthalmopathy. Turning to the study itself: It was at initial diagnosis, before any treatment, that peripheral blood was collected.

Whole-study findings and limits: Among thyroid clonotypes expanded above 0.001, most also appeared in blood.

V dropped 4 bases and J dropped 3 bases, with 10 bases sitting between them. The CDR3 is made up of 13 amino acids. Per germline, CDR1 SGHRS and CDR2 YFSETQ. In this sample, this clonotype turned up a few times. Its antigen is not identified. Amplified TCR beta CDR3 regions derived from RNA transcripts. The HTBI set primed first-round TCR CDR3 RT-PCR. TCRdb itself ran the multiplex PCR reads through MiXCR, one entry per CDR3 protein. Here the sample spans 330,000 or so distinct CDR3 sequences, approximately 18% being singletons. The V and J genes are TRBV5-1 and TRBJ2-5, with D possibly TRBD1 on 5 matching bases. This receptor was identified in a woman aged 40 to 50 with Graves' ophthalmopathy. Sample: blood. DNA of the CDR3: TGCGCCAGCAGCAAGGGGTGGAAAGAGACCCAGTACTTC. It yields the protein CASSKGWKETQYF.